These T cell receptor beta chains were read from a single sample in a study of OX40 agonist ivuxolimab in advanced cancers. The table came from immunoSEQ multiplex PCR; TCRdb's copy has only in-frame clones and leaves some out. The data contain fewer than 90,000 clones, almost 90% of them singletons. The sample was CD4+ or CD8+ T cells sorted from blood, taken in a trial of the OX40 agonist ivuxolimab. These receptor sequences come from an adult with an advanced solid tumor such as melanoma, head and neck, liver or kidney cancer. CDR3s include the opening cysteine and the closing phenylalanine or tryptophan. The D gene is left open where the match is weak. Only some rows state a clone size, as once, few, many or a class for expanded clones.

J gene	V gene	clone size	D gene	CDR3 protein	CDR3 DNA
TRBJ1-5	TRBV5-6	-	TRBD1	CASSVGTGLAQPQHF	TGTGCCAGCAGCGTAGGGACAGGGTTGGCTCAGCCCCAGCATTTT
TRBJ1-5	TRBV10-3	-	-	CAISDQGGQPQHF	TGTGCCATCAGCGACCAGGGCGGTCAGCCCCAGCATTTT
TRBJ1-5	TRBV2	-	-	CASSLQGIGGQPQHF	TGTGCCAGCAGTCTACAGGGAATAGGGGGTCAGCCCCAGCATTTT
TRBJ2-1	TRBV7-7	-	-	CASSSGTSSYNEQFF	TGTGCCAGCAGCTCGGGGACTTCCTCCTACAATGAGCAGTTCTTC
TRBJ1-1	TRBV19	-	-	CASSIRGVEAFF	TGTGCCAGTAGTATACGAGGCGTTGAAGCTTTCTTT
TRBJ1-4	TRBV23-1	-	-	CASSPRGGKLFF	TGCGCCAGCAGTCCCCGCGGGGGAAAACTGTTTTTT
TRBJ2-2	TRBV5-4	-	-	CASRSTRSGELFF	TGTGCCAGCAGATCGACGAGGTCCGGGGAGCTGTTTTTT
TRBJ2-1	TRBV5-4	-	-	CASSTGGYNEQFF	TGTGCCAGCAGCACGGGCGGCTACAATGAGCAGTTCTTC
TRBJ2-2	TRBV7-3	-	TRBD2	CASSPAASGRNLFF	TGTGCCAGCAGCCCCGCTGCTAGCGGGAGGAATCTGTTTTTT
TRBJ1-1	TRBV6-4	-	TRBD1	CASSKEGAGAAFF	TGTGCCAGCAGCAAAGAGGGGGCAGGTGCGGCTTTCTTT
TRBJ1-1	TRBV6-1	-	-	CASILSAGNTEAFF	TGTGCCAGCATCCTGTCTGCTGGGAACACTGAAGCTTTCTTT
TRBJ1-2	TRBV28	-	-	CASSWSDGYTF	TGTGCCAGCAGTTGGTCGGATGGCTACACCTTC
TRBJ2-3	TRBV4-3	-	-	CASSQDAGTDTQYF	TGCGCCAGCAGCCAAGACGCAGGGACAGATACGCAGTATTTT
TRBJ2-1	TRBV6-6	-	-	CASSALGVAYNEQFF	TGTGCCAGCAGTGCCCTAGGGGTGGCCTACAATGAGCAGTTCTTC
TRBJ2-1	TRBV4-1	-	-	CASSQTNRGVVGAYNEQFF	TGCGCCAGCAGCCAAACTAATCGTGGGGTGGTCGGGGCCTACAATGAGCAGTTCTTC
TRBJ1-5	TRBV28	-	-	CASSLSLGYQPQHF	TGTGCCAGCAGTTTATCGCTAGGGTATCAGCCCCAGCATTTT
TRBJ2-5	TRBV5-1	-	-	CASSLDRWETQYF	TGCGCCAGCAGCTTGGACAGGTGGGAGACCCAGTACTTC
TRBJ1-2	TRBV29-1	-	-	CSVWDAYGYTF	TGCAGCGTTTGGGACGCCTATGGCTACACCTTC
TRBJ1-1	TRBV10-3	-	-	CAISESGDTEAFF	TGTGCCATCAGTGAGTCAGGGGACACTGAAGCTTTCTTT
TRBJ2-7	TRBV6-5	-	-	CASKKGGDYEQYF	TGTGCCAGCAAGAAGGGTGGGGACTACGAGCAGTACTTC
TRBJ1-1	TRBV28	few	-	CATRGSNTEAFF	TGTGCCACTCGGGGGTCGAACACTGAAGCTTTCTTT
TRBJ2-7	TRBV9	-	TRBD1	CASSAGKDRDDEQYF	TGTGCCAGCAGCGCCGGAAAGGACAGGGATGACGAGCAGTACTTC
TRBJ2-1	TRBV10-3	once	-	CASSGQPSYNEQFF	TGTGCCAGCTCAGGGCAACCTTCCTACAATGAGCAGTTCTTC
TRBJ1-1	TRBV29-1	-	-	CSVERRQSNTEAFF	TGCAGCGTTGAGAGACGACAGAGTAACACTGAAGCTTTCTTT
TRBJ1-1	TRBV7-9	-	-	CASGAGGNTEAFF	TGTGCCAGCGGGGCGGGAGGGAACACTGAAGCTTTCTTT